The 16 T cell receptor beta chains below all came from one sample that was sequenced in a study of blood T cell repertoires in COVID-19. The protocol was immunoSEQ multiplex PCR, while the TCRdb copy is restricted to in-frame clones and leaves out a portion. This sample has approximately 220,000 clones, with about 83% found just once. Sequenced input: PBMCs or T cells enriched from blood (not recorded which). The origin of the receptors is a woman in her 50s who had been exposed to COVID-19.

The J gene is TRBJ1-1, the V gene TRBV19, with D maybe TRBD1 (5 bases). The CDR3 is 14 residues long. Germline CDR1 LNHDA, CDR2 SQIVND (reference sequence). V was shortened by 8 bases and J by 1 base, with 14 bases between the two germline ends. DNA for the CDR3: TGTGCCAGTGTCAGGCCAGGGTGGAACACTGAAGCTTTCTTT. Residues: CASVRPGWNTEAFF.

V usage is TRBV27 and J usage is TRBJ2-7; D is possibly TRBD1 (5 bases). This CDR3 region has 13 residues. Trimming shortened V by 7 bases and J by 5 bases, and 15 bases separated the two germline ends. Germline V lookup: CDR1 MNHEY, CDR2 SMNVEV (reference sequence). The CDR3 DNA reads as TGTGCCAGCAAACAGGCCGGGTATGACGAGCAGTACTTC. The encoded protein is CASKQAGYDEQYF.

The chain links TRBV29-1 to TRBJ1-1; tentative D call: TRBD1 (6 bases). V was shortened by 2 bases and J by 8 bases, with 12 bases between the two germline ends. The CDR3 runs to 12 residues. Germline V gene data show CDR1 as SQVTM and CDR2 as ANQGSEA. The CDR3 bases are TGCAGCGTTGAAATGGTCAGGGGCGAAGCTTTCTTT. Residues: CSVEMVRGEAFF.

This clone occurred a few times. V gene TRBV24-1 combines with J gene TRBJ1-4; 8 bases map to TRBD1. Germline lookup yields CDR1 KGHDR and CDR2 SFDVKD. Trimming at V came to 3 bases and at J to 6 bases, leaving 11 bases not matched to a gene. The CDR3 is 17 residues long. The CDR3 nucleotides read TGTGCCACCAGTGATCCCCTGGACAGGGTTCGGGATGAAAAACTGTTTTTT. Translated: CATSDPLDRVRDEKLFF.

To note about this clone: Other nucleotide sequences in the sample specify the same CDR3. CDR3 sequence reads: CASSASTSGGLTDTQYF. The CDR3 DNA reads as TGTGCCAGCAGCGCGTCGACTAGCGGGGGTTTGACGGATACGCAGTATTTT. The chain uses TRBV9 and TRBJ2-3; 12 nucleotides line up with TRBD2. Germline V CDR1 and CDR2: SGDLS, YYNGEE. The CDR3 extends over 17 amino acids. V dropped 3 bases and J dropped 6; count of bases not matched to a gene: 11.

V gene TRBV5-1 combines with J gene TRBJ1-1, with no clear D. Germline V gives CDR1 SGHRS, CDR2 YFSETQ. This CDR3 has 13 residues. V was shortened by 1 base and J by 7 bases, with 11 bases between the two germline ends. In DNA form, the CDR3 reads TGCGCCAGCAGCTTGTACCAGGCTGGTGAAGCTTTCTTT. This codes for CASSLYQAGEAFF. Supplemented by reference TRBV5-1 and TRBJ1-1, the full variable domain reads KAGVTQTPRYLIKTRGQQVTLSCSPISGHRSVSWYQQTPGQGLQFLFEYFSETQRNKGNFPGRFSGRQFSNSRSEMNVSTLELGDSALYLCASSLYQAGEAFFGQGTRLTVV.

The V gene is TRBV6-2 or TRBV6-3, the J gene TRBJ1-1; 8 nucleotides agree with TRBD1. With 6 bases clipped from V and 7 bases from J, the junction kept 10 bases outside the gene matches. CDR1 and CDR2 (germline): MNHEY, SVGEGT. CDR3 size: 14 residues. The CDR3 DNA sequence: TGTGCCAGCAGCCACAGGGGGTCGAGGAATGAAGCTTTCTTT. It codes for CASSHRGSRNEAFF.

The sample holds one count of this clone. The J gene is TRBJ1-2, the V gene TRBV28, with D possibly matching TRBD1 (6 bases). The CDR3 consists of 17 residues. Germline loops: CDR1 MDHEN, CDR2 SYDVKM. V was cut by 4 bases and J by 4 bases, with 22 bases left in between. CDR3 amino acids: CASSSGQGLGIGYGYTF. The CDR3 DNA reads TGTGCCAGCAGTTCTGGGCAGGGGCTGGGAATTGGCTATGGCTACACCTTC.

The chain combines TRBV19 with TRBJ2-1, with 7 bases matching TRBD2. Germline lookup yields CDR1 LNHDA and CDR2 SQIVND (reference sequence). Germline trimming cut 7 bases from V and 6 bases from J; bases unmatched to any gene: 6. CDR3 length equals 13 residues. The CDR3 loop reads CASKGLAVNEQFF. The DNA for the CDR3 is TGTGCCAGTAAAGGGCTAGCGGTCAATGAGCAGTTCTTC.

The chain joins TRBV30 to TRBJ2-3; 7 nucleotides line up with TRBD1. Germline CDR1 is GTSNPN and CDR2 is SVGIG (reference sequence). J was trimmed by 4 bases and V by 1 base; bases with no gene match: 2. This CDR3 has 13 amino acids. This CDR3 is CAWSEGAADTQYF. Written as DNA, the CDR3 is TGTGCCTGGAGTGAGGGGGCCGCAGATACGCAGTATTTT.

The chain carries TRBV29-1 and TRBJ2-3, with 9 nucleotides matching TRBD1. V lost 6 bases, J lost 1 base, and 8 bases stayed unmatched. CDR1 and CDR2 (germline): SQVTM, ANQGSEA. The CDR3 spans 15 residues. The CDR3 here is CSVDTGGAGTDTQYF. The CDR3 DNA sequence: TGCAGCGTCGACACAGGGGGCGCTGGCACAGATACGCAGTATTTT.

This clone was recorded once. The chain uses TRBV18 and TRBJ1-6; D is possibly TRBD1 (5 bases). This CDR3 contains 15 residues. Looked up from germline, CDR1 is KGHSH and CDR2 is LQKENI. V lost 2 bases, J lost 4 bases, and 9 bases lay in between. CDR3 loop: CASSPSGWYNSPLHF. The DNA for the CDR3 is TGTGCCAGCTCACCATCAGGGTGGTATAATTCACCCCTCCACTTT. Supplemented by reference TRBV18 and TRBJ1-6, the full variable domain reads NAGVMQNPRHLVRRRGQEARLRCSPMKGHSHVYWYRQLPEEGLKFMVYLQKENIIDESGMPKERFSAEFPKEGPSILRIQQVVRGDSAAYFCASSPSGWYNSPLHFGNGTRLTVT.

The chain is built from TRBV20-1 and TRBJ2-7; 12 bases line up with TRBD2. With V trimmed by 3 bases and J by 5 bases, 2 bases remained unmatched. The CDR3 consists of 13 residues. The germline CDR1 and CDR2 sequences are DFQATT and SNEGSKA (reference sequence). The DNA of the CDR3 is TGCAGTGCTAGTGGACTAGCGGGACACGAGCAGTACTTC. Translation: CSASGLAGHEQYF.

The rearrangement joins TRBV6-5 to TRBJ1-5, with 7 nucleotides matching TRBD1. CDR1 and CDR2 from the germline V gene are MNHEY and SVGAGI. Losses at the gene ends were 6 bases for V and 4 bases for J; bases not matched to a gene: 3. The CDR3 runs 13 residues. DNA of the CDR3: TGTGCCAGCAGCTGGGGACAGAATCAGCCCCAGCATTTT. This gives the protein CASSWGQNQPQHF.

This chain links TRBV6-6 with TRBJ1-2; 7 bases line up with TRBD1. CDR3 length: 14 amino acids. The germline CDR1 and CDR2 sequences are MNHNY and SVGAGI (reference sequence). Trimming at V came to 5 bases and at J to 4 bases, leaving 7 bases not matched to a gene. In nucleotides, the CDR3 is TGTGCCAGCAGTCTAGGGGGCTCCTTCTATGGCTACACCTTC. Its translation is CASSLGGSFYGYTF.

The chain joins TRBV19 to TRBJ1-5; 7 nucleotides agree with TRBD1. Germline assignment: CDR1 LNHDA and CDR2 SQIVND (reference sequence). The trim removed 4 bases at V and 12 bases at J, leaving 12 bases unmatched. This CDR3 has 14 amino acids. DNA for the CDR3: TGTGCCAGTAGTAAGGAGACCTTGACAGGGCGCCAGCATTTT. The encoded protein is CASSKETLTGRQHF.